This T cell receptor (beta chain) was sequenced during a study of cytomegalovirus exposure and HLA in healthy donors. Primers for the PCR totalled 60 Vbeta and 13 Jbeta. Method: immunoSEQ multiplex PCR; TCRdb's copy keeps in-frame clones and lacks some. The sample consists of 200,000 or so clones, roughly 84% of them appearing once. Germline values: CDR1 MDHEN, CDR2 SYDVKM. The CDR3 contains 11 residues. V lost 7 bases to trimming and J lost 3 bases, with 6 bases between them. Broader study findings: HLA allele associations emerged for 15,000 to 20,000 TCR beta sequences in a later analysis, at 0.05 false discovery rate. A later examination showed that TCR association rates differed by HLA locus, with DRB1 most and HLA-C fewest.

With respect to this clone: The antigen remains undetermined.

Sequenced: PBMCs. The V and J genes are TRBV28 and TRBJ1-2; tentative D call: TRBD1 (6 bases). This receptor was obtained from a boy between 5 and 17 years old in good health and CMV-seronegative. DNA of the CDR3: TGTGCCAGCACAGGGGACTATGGCTACACCTTC. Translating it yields CASTGDYGYTF.